This TCR beta chain came from a study of blood T cell repertoires in COVID-19. The assay was immunoSEQ multiplex PCR, and TCRdb's table has in-frame clones only and misses some. This table has fewer than 150,000 clones, 60% to 85% appearing once. Germline loops: CDR1 SGHRS, CDR2 YFSETQ. Trimming removed 4 bases at V and 7 bases at J, with 15 bases between. This CDR3 is built from 15 residues. This clone has a handful of counts. This receptor was taken from a man aged 65-85 years with acute or convalescent COVID-19. This rearrangement joins TRBV5-1 to TRBJ1-6, with TRBD1 as a possible D gene (6 bases). Material for sequencing was peripheral blood. The CDR3 nucleotides are TGCGCCAGCAGCAGGGGACAATTGGAAAATTCACCCCTCCACTTT. Residues: CASSRGQLENSPLHF.